This entry features one T cell receptor beta chain sequence. Libraries were prepared by immunoSEQ multiplex PCR; TCRdb keeps only in-frame clonotypes and omits some of them. The sample records a few hundred thousand clones, about nine tenths being singletons. This entry belongs to a study of blood T cell repertoires in COVID-19. Study-wide context: Samples of COVID-19 (acute and convalescent) were obtained from the United States, Italy and Spain.

CDR3 length: 10 amino acids. CDR1 and CDR2 (germline): DFQATT, SNEGSKA (reference sequence). The V and J ends lost 3 bases and 5 bases respectively, with 4 bases between them. A Seattle source enrolled patients during active infection and followed them longitudinally. Material: peripheral blood. The chain joins TRBV20-1 to TRBJ2-5; D remains unclear. The TCR sequence derives from a woman under 40 with COVID-19, enrolled during active disease. The CDR3 protein is CSASMETQYF. CDR3 nucleotide sequence: TGCAGTGCTAGCATGGAGACCCAGTACTTC.